These T cell receptor beta chains were read from a single sample in a study of blood T cells in healthy people across ages. TCRdb redid the calling of the 5' RACE reads with MiXCR, one entry per CDR3 protein. Counted here are fewer than 750,000 distinct CDR3 sequences, over 40% occurring once; the ten biggest clones make up about 13%. The specimen sequenced was blood. The receptors derive from an elderly woman in good health. The CDR3 runs from the conserved cysteine through the conserved F or W. A D gene is named only where the DNA matches it firmly. Clone size is given for some rows only: seen once, a few or many times, or a class if the clone is expanded.

clone size: many
J gene: TRBJ2-7
D gene: NA
V gene: TRBV28
CDR3 protein: CASSQTTGFAYEQYF
CDR3 DNA: TGTGCCAGCAGCCAAACTACAGGGTTCGCCTACGAGCAGTACTTC

clone size: NA
J gene: TRBJ2-3
D gene: NA
V gene: TRBV11-2
CDR3 protein: CASSLDWVGQYF
CDR3 DNA: TGTGCCAGCAGCTTAGATTGGGTCGGGCAGTATTTT

clone size: NA
J gene: TRBJ2-5
D gene: NA
V gene: TRBV12-3/TRBV12-4
CDR3 protein: CASSYRQGQYF
CDR3 DNA: TGTGCCAGCAGTTATAGGCAGGGCCAGTACTTC

clone size: few
J gene: TRBJ2-4
D gene: TRBD2
V gene: TRBV20-1
CDR3 protein: CSASNPSGGVVNIQYF
CDR3 DNA: TGCAGTGCTAGTAATCCTAGCGGGGGGGTGGTAAACATTCAGTACTTC

clone size: many
J gene: TRBJ1-6
D gene: NA
V gene: TRBV20-1
CDR3 protein: CSARDEGYNSPLHF
CDR3 DNA: TGCAGTGCTAGAGATGAGGGATATAATTCACCCCTCCACTTT

clone size: NA
J gene: TRBJ2-7
D gene: TRBD1
V gene: TRBV25-1
CDR3 protein: CASRETGGSYEQYF
CDR3 DNA: TGTGCCAGCAGAGAGACAGGGGGGTCCTACGAGCAGTACTTC

clone size: NA
J gene: TRBJ2-2
D gene: TRBD1
V gene: TRBV5-1
CDR3 protein: CASSPGTVNTGELFF
CDR3 DNA: TGCGCCAGCAGCCCAGGGACAGTCAACACCGGGGAGCTGTTTTTT

clone size: NA
J gene: TRBJ2-3
D gene: NA
V gene: TRBV27
CDR3 protein: CAGSLRGVTDTQYF
CDR3 DNA: TGTGCCGGCAGTTTACGCGGGGTTACAGATACGCAGTATTTT

clone size: few
J gene: TRBJ1-1
D gene: NA
V gene: TRBV20-1
CDR3 protein: CSARDPTGYTEAFF
CDR3 DNA: TGCAGTGCTAGAGACCCAACAGGGTACACTGAAGCTTTCTTT

clone size: NA
J gene: TRBJ2-3
D gene: TRBD2
V gene: TRBV12-3/TRBV12-4
CDR3 protein: CASSLIGGGATGTQYF
CDR3 DNA: TGTGCCAGCAGTTTAATAGGCGGGGGGGCCACAGGTACGCAGTATTTT

clone size: many
J gene: TRBJ2-3
D gene: NA
V gene: TRBV4-1
CDR3 protein: CASSPRDPTVDTQYF
CDR3 DNA: TGCGCCAGCAGCCCCCGGGACCCAACAGTAGATACGCAGTATTTT

clone size: once
J gene: TRBJ1-5
D gene: TRBD1
V gene: TRBV27
CDR3 protein: CASSYRGLQPQHF
CDR3 DNA: TGTGCCAGCAGTTACAGGGGGCTCCAGCCCCAGCATTTT

clone size: many
J gene: TRBJ2-3
D gene: NA
V gene: TRBV5-1
CDR3 protein: CASSFQEPTDTQYF
CDR3 DNA: TGCGCCAGCAGCTTCCAGGAGCCTACAGATACGCAGTATTTT

clone size: many
J gene: TRBJ1-4
D gene: NA
V gene: TRBV29-1
CDR3 protein: CSVGGSEKLFF
CDR3 DNA: TGCAGCGTTGGTGGATCTGAAAAACTGTTTTTT

clone size: many
J gene: TRBJ2-1
D gene: NA
V gene: TRBV6-5
CDR3 protein: CASSYRQVGDEQFF
CDR3 DNA: TGTGCCAGCAGTTACCGCCAAGTGGGCGATGAGCAGTTCTTC

clone size: NA
J gene: TRBJ2-7
D gene: TRBD2
V gene: TRBV6-4
CDR3 protein: CASSDQGLAGNNEQYF
CDR3 DNA: TGTGCCAGCAGCGACCAAGGCCTAGCGGGAAACAATGAGCAGTACTTC

clone size: many
J gene: TRBJ2-3
D gene: NA
V gene: TRBV30
CDR3 protein: CAWSVLGRMVADTQYF
CDR3 DNA: TGTGCCTGGAGTGTGCTGGGCAGGATGGTTGCAGATACGCAGTATTTT

clone size: NA
J gene: TRBJ1-6
D gene: NA
V gene: TRBV10-3
CDR3 protein: CAIRKPGGNSPLHF
CDR3 DNA: TGTGCCATCAGGAAACCTGGTGGAAATTCACCCCTCCACTTT

clone size: NA
J gene: TRBJ1-2
D gene: TRBD1
V gene: TRBV29-1
CDR3 protein: CSVIPGQGFGYTF
CDR3 DNA: TGCAGCGTTATACCGGGACAGGGGTTCGGCTACACCTTC

clone size: few
J gene: TRBJ2-3
D gene: NA
V gene: TRBV7-3
CDR3 protein: CASSLALSDTQYF
CDR3 DNA: TGTGCCAGCAGCTTAGCCCTTTCAGATACGCAGTATTTT

clone size: NA
J gene: TRBJ1-2
D gene: NA
V gene: TRBV7-2
CDR3 protein: CASSPYSYGYTF
CDR3 DNA: TGTGCCAGCAGTCCATACTCCTATGGCTACACCTTC

clone size: many
J gene: TRBJ2-3
D gene: NA
V gene: TRBV20-1
CDR3 protein: CSSEGEEGNTDTQYF
CDR3 DNA: TGCAGCTCTGAAGGTGAGGAGGGAAACACAGATACGCAGTATTTT

clone size: many
J gene: TRBJ2-1
D gene: TRBD2
V gene: TRBV5-1
CDR3 protein: CASSPGSGSSYNEQFF
CDR3 DNA: TGCGCCAGCAGCCCTGGGAGCGGGAGCTCCTACAATGAGCAGTTCTTC

clone size: NA
J gene: TRBJ2-5
D gene: NA
V gene: TRBV3-1
CDR3 protein: CVSSQVRRRAEETQYF
CDR3 DNA: TGTGTCAGCAGCCAAGTTAGGCGCAGAGCTGAAGAGACCCAGTACTTC

clone size: NA
J gene: TRBJ1-5
D gene: NA
V gene: TRBV3-1
CDR3 protein: CASSQGAGSYNQPQHF
CDR3 DNA: TGTGCCAGCAGCCAAGGGGCAGGGTCGTACAATCAGCCCCAGCATTTT

clone size: NA
J gene: TRBJ1-1
D gene: TRBD1
V gene: TRBV7-9
CDR3 protein: CASSPRGLVAEAFF
CDR3 DNA: TGTGCCAGCAGCCCCAGGGGGCTGGTAGCTGAAGCTTTCTTT

clone size: once
J gene: TRBJ1-5
D gene: NA
V gene: TRBV5-6
CDR3 protein: CASSDAQGFEPQHF
CDR3 DNA: TGTGCCAGCAGCGATGCACAGGGTTTTGAGCCCCAGCATTTT

clone size: NA
J gene: TRBJ1-4
D gene: TRBD1
V gene: TRBV4-1
CDR3 protein: CASSQADRGSSGKLFF
CDR3 DNA: TGCGCCAGCAGCCAAGCGGACAGGGGATCGAGCGGAAAACTGTTTTTT

clone size: NA
J gene: TRBJ2-1
D gene: TRBD2
V gene: TRBV29-1
CDR3 protein: CSVKGGLANNEQFF
CDR3 DNA: TGCAGCGTCAAAGGGGGACTAGCGAATAATGAGCAGTTCTTC

clone size: NA
J gene: TRBJ2-3
D gene: NA
V gene: TRBV27
CDR3 protein: CASSRSGESSTDTQYF
CDR3 DNA: TGTGCCAGCAGTCGCTCAGGGGAGTCTAGCACAGATACGCAGTATTTT

clone size: few
J gene: TRBJ2-3
D gene: NA
V gene: TRBV18
CDR3 protein: CASSPRDFGTSQYF
CDR3 DNA: TGTGCCAGCTCACCGAGGGATTTCGGGACTTCTCAGTATTTT

clone size: NA
J gene: TRBJ2-5
D gene: NA
V gene: TRBV20-1
CDR3 protein: CEVGRIQETQYF
CDR3 DNA: TGCGAAGTGGGGCGGATCCAAGAGACCCAGTACTTC

clone size: NA
J gene: TRBJ2-3
D gene: TRBD2
V gene: TRBV29-1
CDR3 protein: CSLRLAGGLADTQYF
CDR3 DNA: TGCAGCTTGAGACTAGCGGGGGGGCTGGCAGATACGCAGTATTTT

clone size: NA
J gene: TRBJ2-1
D gene: NA
V gene: TRBV6-6
CDR3 protein: CASSYTSPQETQFF
CDR3 DNA: TGTGCCAGCAGTTATACCAGTCCTCAAGAGACCCAGTTCTTC

clone size: NA
J gene: TRBJ2-3
D gene: NA
V gene: TRBV24-1
CDR3 protein: CATSELDSFHTDTQYF
CDR3 DNA: TGTGCCACCAGTGAGCTCGACAGTTTTCACACAGATACGCAGTATTTT

clone size: NA
J gene: TRBJ2-7
D gene: TRBD2
V gene: TRBV20-1
CDR3 protein: CSADGTSDSYEQYF
CDR3 DNA: TGCAGTGCTGACGGGACTAGCGATTCCTACGAGCAGTACTTC

clone size: many
J gene: TRBJ2-1
D gene: TRBD1
V gene: TRBV7-3
CDR3 protein: CASSTRQGASYNEQFF
CDR3 DNA: TGTGCCAGCAGTACCCGACAGGGGGCTTCCTACAATGAGCAGTTCTTC

clone size: many
J gene: TRBJ2-5
D gene: NA
V gene: TRBV7-3
CDR3 protein: CASSSLGGPGETQYF
CDR3 DNA: TGTGCCAGCAGCTCCCTGGGGGGGCCGGGGGAGACCCAGTACTTC

clone size: NA
J gene: TRBJ2-1
D gene: TRBD2
V gene: TRBV5-1
CDR3 protein: CASNPSSGYNEQFF
CDR3 DNA: TGCGCCAGCAACCCATCTAGCGGATACAATGAGCAGTTCTTC

clone size: NA
J gene: TRBJ1-4
D gene: NA
V gene: TRBV19
CDR3 protein: CASTWDTLRREKLFF
CDR3 DNA: TGTGCCAGTACCTGGGACACCCTAAGAAGGGAAAAACTGTTTTTT

clone size: NA
J gene: TRBJ2-5
D gene: TRBD1
V gene: TRBV5-6
CDR3 protein: CASSRTGGGTQYF
CDR3 DNA: TGTGCCAGCAGTAGGACAGGGGGCGGGACCCAGTACTTC

clone size: NA
J gene: TRBJ1-1
D gene: TRBD1
V gene: TRBV28
CDR3 protein: CASSLGATGAAEAFF
CDR3 DNA: TGTGCCAGCAGTTTGGGTGCAACAGGGGCTGCTGAAGCTTTCTTT

clone size: many
J gene: TRBJ1-4
D gene: NA
V gene: TRBV6-5
CDR3 protein: CASTPNSGGNEKLFF
CDR3 DNA: TGTGCCAGCACCCCTAACTCCGGGGGCAATGAAAAACTGTTTTTT

clone size: NA
J gene: TRBJ1-2
D gene: NA
V gene: TRBV2
CDR3 protein: CASPGGASNYGYTF
CDR3 DNA: TGTGCCAGCCCGGGGGGCGCGTCCAACTATGGCTACACCTTC

clone size: NA
J gene: TRBJ2-5
D gene: NA
V gene: TRBV6-6
CDR3 protein: CASSYSAEGIKTQYF
CDR3 DNA: TGTGCCAGCAGTTACTCCGCAGAGGGGATTAAGACCCAGTACTTC

clone size: many
J gene: TRBJ2-7
D gene: NA
V gene: TRBV28
CDR3 protein: CASRGEYEQYF
CDR3 DNA: TGTGCGTCAAGGGGGGAATACGAGCAGTACTTC

clone size: NA
J gene: TRBJ1-2
D gene: NA
V gene: TRBV6-6
CDR3 protein: CASEKGGNYGYTF
CDR3 DNA: TGTGCCAGCGAAAAGGGAGGGAACTATGGCTACACCTTC

clone size: NA
J gene: TRBJ1-3
D gene: TRBD1
V gene: TRBV12-3/TRBV12-4
CDR3 protein: CASTNRQGWGNTIYF
CDR3 DNA: TGTGCCAGCACCAATCGACAGGGGTGGGGAAACACCATATATTTT